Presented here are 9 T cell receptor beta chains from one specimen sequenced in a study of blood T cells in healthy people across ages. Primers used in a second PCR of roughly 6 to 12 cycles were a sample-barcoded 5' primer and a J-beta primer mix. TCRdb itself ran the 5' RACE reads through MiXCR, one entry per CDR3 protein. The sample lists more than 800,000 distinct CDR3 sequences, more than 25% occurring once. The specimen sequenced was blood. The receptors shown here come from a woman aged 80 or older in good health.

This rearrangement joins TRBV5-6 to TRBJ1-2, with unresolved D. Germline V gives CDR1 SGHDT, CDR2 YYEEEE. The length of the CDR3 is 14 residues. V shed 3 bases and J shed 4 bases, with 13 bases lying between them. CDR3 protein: CASSSGPSTYGYTF. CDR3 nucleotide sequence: TGTGCCAGCAGCTCAGGCCCGAGCACCTATGGCTACACCTTC.

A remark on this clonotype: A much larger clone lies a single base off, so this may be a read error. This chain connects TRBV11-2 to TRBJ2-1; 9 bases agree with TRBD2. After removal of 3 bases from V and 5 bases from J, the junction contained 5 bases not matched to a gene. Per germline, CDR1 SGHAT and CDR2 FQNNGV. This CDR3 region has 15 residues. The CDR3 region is CASSFERGAHNEQFF. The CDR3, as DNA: TGTGCCAGCAGCTTCGAGCGGGGGGCCCACAATGAGCAGTTCTTC.

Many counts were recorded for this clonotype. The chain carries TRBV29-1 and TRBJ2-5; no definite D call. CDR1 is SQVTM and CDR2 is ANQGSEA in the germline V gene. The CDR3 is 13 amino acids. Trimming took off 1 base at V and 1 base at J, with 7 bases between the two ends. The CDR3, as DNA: TGCAGCGTTGAAGGAGGAGTCCAAGAGACCCAGTACTTC. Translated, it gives CSVEGGVQETQYF. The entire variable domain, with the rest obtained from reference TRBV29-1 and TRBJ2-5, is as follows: SAVISQKPSRDICQRGTSLTIQCQVDSQVTMMFWYRQQPGQSLTLIATANQGSEATYESGFVIDKFPISRPNLTFSTLTVSNMSPEDSSIYLCSVEGGVQETQYFGPGTRLLVL.

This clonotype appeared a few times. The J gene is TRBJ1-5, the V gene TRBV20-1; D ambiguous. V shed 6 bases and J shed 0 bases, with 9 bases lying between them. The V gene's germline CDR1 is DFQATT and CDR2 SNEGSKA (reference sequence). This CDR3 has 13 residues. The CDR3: CSAIQDSNQPQHF. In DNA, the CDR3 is TGCAGTGCAATCCAGGATAGCAATCAGCCCCAGCATTTT.

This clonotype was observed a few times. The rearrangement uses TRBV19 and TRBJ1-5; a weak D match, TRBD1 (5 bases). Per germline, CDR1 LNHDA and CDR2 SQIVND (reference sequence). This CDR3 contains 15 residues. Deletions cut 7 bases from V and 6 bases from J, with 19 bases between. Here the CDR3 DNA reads TGTGCCAGTAAAATGGTAGGGGAGTTGGTTCAGCCCCAGCATTTT. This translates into CASKMVGELVQPQHF.

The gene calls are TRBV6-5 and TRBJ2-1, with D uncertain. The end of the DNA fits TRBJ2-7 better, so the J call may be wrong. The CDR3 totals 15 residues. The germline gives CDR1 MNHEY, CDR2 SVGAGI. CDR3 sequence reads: CASSLAYGSYNEQYF. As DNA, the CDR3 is TGTGCCAGCAGCTTAGCCTATGGGTCTTACAATGAGCAGTACTTC.

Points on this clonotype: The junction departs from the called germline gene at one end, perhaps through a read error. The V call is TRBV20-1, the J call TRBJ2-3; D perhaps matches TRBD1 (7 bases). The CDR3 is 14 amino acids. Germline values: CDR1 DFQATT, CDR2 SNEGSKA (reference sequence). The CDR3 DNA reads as TGCAGTGCTAGAGCGACAGGGAGGACAGGTACGCAGTATTTT. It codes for CSARATGRTGTQYF.

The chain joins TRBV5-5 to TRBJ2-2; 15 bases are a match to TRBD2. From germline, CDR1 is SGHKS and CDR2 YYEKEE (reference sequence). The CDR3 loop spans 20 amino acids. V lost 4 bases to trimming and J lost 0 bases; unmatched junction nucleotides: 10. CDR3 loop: CASSVGLAGGSHANTGELFF. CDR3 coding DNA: TGTGCCAGCAGCGTCGGACTAGCGGGGGGGTCCCACGCGAACACCGGGGAGCTGTTTTTT.

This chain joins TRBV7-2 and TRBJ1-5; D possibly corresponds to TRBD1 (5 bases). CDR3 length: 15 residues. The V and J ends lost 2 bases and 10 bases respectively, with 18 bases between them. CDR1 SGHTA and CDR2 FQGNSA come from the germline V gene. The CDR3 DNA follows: TGTGCCAGCAGCTTACTCCCCGTGGGGCAGGGACCCCAGCATTTT. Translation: CASSLLPVGQGPQHF.